This record concerns one T cell receptor (beta chain) sequence. The antigen is undetermined. Trimming cost V 1 base and J 7 bases; bases outside gene matches: 9. The germline V gene encodes CDR1 SGHDT and CDR2 YYEEEE. This CDR3 has 15 residues. The sample comes from a study of cytomegalovirus exposure and HLA in healthy donors. Healthy bone marrow donors made up the donor group. Study conclusions and caveats: One variant, a missense change in DCLRE1C, was linked in a later analysis to TCR beta V- and J-gene trimming.

Researchers ran the PCR with 60 Vbeta and 13 Jbeta primers. Assay: immunoSEQ multiplex PCR; the TCRdb copy retains only in-frame clones and omits some. This specimen shows tens of thousands of clones; the ten leading clones hold 3% to 4%. This sequence originates from a woman aged 25-40 years in good health and CMV-seropositive. Sequenced material: PBMCs. This rearrangement joins TRBV5-6 to TRBJ2-3; TRBD1 matches 7 bases. The CDR3 coding sequence is TGTGCCAGCAGCTTGTACGGGGACAGCTCGCATACGCAGTATTTT. Amino acid sequence: CASSLYGDSSHTQYF.